Here is one T cell receptor beta chain with its context. Its antigen is currently unknown. This sample stems from a study of beta chain features in type 1 diabetes. Background on the study: In age, gender and cell yields, patients were similar to healthy donors. Study-level points and caveats: Among patients, naive, central memory and Treg TCRB repertoires appeared more similar than among healthy donors. Type 1 diabetes patients had moderately but significantly shorter TCRB CDR3s in all four CD4+ subsets.

CDR3 size: 15 residues. The V gene lost 3 bases and the J gene lost 2 bases, with 13 bases spanning the gap. CDR1 is LGHNT and CDR2 is FRNRAP in the germline V gene. cDNA synthesis used the whole RNA isolate, giving expressed TCRB sequences. Some clones are missing from TCRdb's copy, which holds only in-frame ones; the method was immunoSEQ multiplex PCR. The sample holds around 150,000 clones, more than 60% seen once. There was one heparinised blood draw per donor, averaging roughly 110 mL. Sequenced sample: naive CD4+ T cells from blood. The source is a man aged 25 to 40 with type 1 diabetes. This chain connects TRBV12-5 to TRBJ2-5; tentatively, D is TRBD2 (7 bases). The CDR3 bases are TGTGCTAGTGGTTTCGGGGGGCTGGGGCAAGAGACCCAGTACTTC. Translated, it gives CASGFGGLGQETQYF.